This T cell receptor beta chain was obtained from a study of T cell responses to AZD1222 COVID-19 vaccine. Study-level findings and limits: Vaccination with two AZD1222 doses was followed by a rise in Spike-specific TCR breadth and depth. Reportedly, nearly half the spike-specific TCRs target unmutated variant regions. Baseline seropositivity characterized only a handful of AZD1222 recipients. The repertoires were collected only after the peak T cell response.

Sequencing used immunoSEQ multiplex PCR; TCRdb keeps in-frame clones, though not all of them. Found here are 150,000 or so clones, approximately 90% of them singletons; the top ten hold less than 9%. This clone was counted once. The antigen remains undetermined. Trimming removed 2 bases at V and 6 bases at J, with 13 bases between. CDR3 size: 14 residues. Germline CDR1 and CDR2: MNHEY and SVGAGI. The sequence came from an adult in good health. V usage is TRBV6-5 and J usage is TRBJ2-5; the D is unclear. The specimen comprised peripheral blood, sampled on day 0 of AZD1222 vaccination. DNA of the CDR3: TGTGCCAGCAGTTACGGCAGTAAGGTCCAGACCCAGTACTTC. Translated, it gives CASSYGSKVQTQYF.